The clone carrying this T cell receptor (beta chain) has only one observation. This entry comes from a study of beta chain features in type 1 diabetes. Deletions cut 4 bases from V and 5 bases from J, with 11 bases between. Germline V gene data show CDR1 as KGHSH and CDR2 as LQKENI. The CDR3 has 13 residues. The investigators reverse transcribed all of the isolated RNA, so they sequenced expressed TCRB transcripts. The repertoire was sequenced with immunoSEQ multiplex PCR; TCRdb's copy has only in-frame clones and lacks some. In the table there are about 5,700 clones, roughly 79% of which are singletons.

This receptor was identified in a man younger than 35 in good health. Material: Tregs from blood. This chain joins TRBV18 and TRBJ1-2; no definite D call. This CDR3 is CASSHSEMYGYTF. CDR3 nucleotide sequence: TGTGCCAGCTCACACTCGGAGATGTATGGCTACACCTTC.